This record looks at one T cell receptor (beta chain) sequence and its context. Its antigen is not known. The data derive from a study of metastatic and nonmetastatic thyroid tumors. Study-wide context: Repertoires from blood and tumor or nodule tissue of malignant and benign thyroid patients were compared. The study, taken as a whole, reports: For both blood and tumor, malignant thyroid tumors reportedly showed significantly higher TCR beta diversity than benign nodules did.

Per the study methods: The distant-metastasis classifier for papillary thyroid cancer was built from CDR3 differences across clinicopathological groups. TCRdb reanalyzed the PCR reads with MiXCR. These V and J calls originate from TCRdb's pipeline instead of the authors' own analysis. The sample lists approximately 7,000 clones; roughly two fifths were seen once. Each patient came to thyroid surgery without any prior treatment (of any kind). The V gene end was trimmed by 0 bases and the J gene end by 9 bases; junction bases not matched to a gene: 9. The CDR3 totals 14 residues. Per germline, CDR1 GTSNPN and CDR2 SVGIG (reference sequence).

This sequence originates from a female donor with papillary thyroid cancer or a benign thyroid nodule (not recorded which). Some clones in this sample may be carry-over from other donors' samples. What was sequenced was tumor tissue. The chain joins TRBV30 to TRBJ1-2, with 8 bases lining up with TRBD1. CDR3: CAWSVRGRGRSYTF. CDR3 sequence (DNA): TGTGCCTGGAGTGTCCGGGGCAGGGGGCGCAGCTACACCTTC.